A selection of T cell receptor beta chains follows, all from one sample in a study of regulatory T cells in long-lasting Graves disease. TCRdb independently ran MiXCR on the multiplex PCR reads; one entry per CDR3 protein. This sample has around 420,000 distinct CDR3 sequences; over 12% occur once, and the top ten carry about 7.8%. These same data were also listed under a study on T cells in Graves' hyperthyroidism and ophthalmopathy.

The material sequenced was peripheral blood mononuclear cells (PBMCs), taken at new diagnosis, from a patient treated with antithyroid drugs. Source of these receptors: a woman between 40 and 55 years old with Graves disease. Each CDR3 is given with its conserved first and last residue. A D gene is named only where the DNA matches it firmly. Some rows have no size entry. The others give once, few or many, or a class for an expanded clone.

17,TRBJ2-1,TRBV7-3,few,NA,CASSSVHGRGEKNEQFF,TGTGCCAGCAGCTCAGTACATGGCAGGGGTGAGAAGAATGAGCAGTTCTTC
20,TRBJ2-7,TRBV5-4,NA,TRBD2,CASSFFPGRGLAGGSYEQYF,TGTGCCAGCAGCTTCTTCCCAGGGCGGGGACTAGCGGGAGGCTCCTACGAGCAGTACTTC
13,TRBJ1-4,TRBV18,many,NA,CASSPPSNEKLFF,TGTGCCAGCTCACCGCCAAGTAATGAAAAACTGTTTTTT
15,TRBJ2-7,TRBV30,many,TRBD2,CAWSVRGNAIYEQYF,TGTGCCTGGAGTGTGCGGGGGAACGCGATCTACGAGCAGTACTTC
14,TRBJ2-7,TRBV7-9,many,NA,CASSKDTASYEQYF,TGTGCCAGCAGCAAGGACACTGCATCCTACGAGCAGTACTTC
14,TRBJ2-1,TRBV7-9,many,TRBD1,CASSPRQGYNEQFF,TGTGCCAGCAGCCCACGACAGGGGTACAATGAGCAGTTCTTC
13,TRBJ1-2,TRBV9,NA,NA,CASSVDENYGYTF,TGTGCCAGCAGCGTAGACGAGAACTATGGCTACACCTTC
15,TRBJ2-2,TRBV5-6,few,NA,CASSLGLFWTGELFF,TGTGCCAGCAGCTTGGGACTGTTTTGGACCGGGGAGCTGTTTTTT
15,TRBJ2-3,TRBV6-2/TRBV6-3,many,NA,CASSYSQRTTDTQYF,TGTGCCAGCAGTTACTCGCAGAGAACCACAGATACGCAGTATTTT
17,TRBJ2-3,TRBV11-2,NA,TRBD2,CASSLGWRGGITDTQYF,TGTGCCAGCAGCTTAGGGTGGCGGGGGGGAATCACAGATACGCAGTATTTT
18,TRBJ2-1,TRBV5-6,NA,NA,CASSSGWGEVYSYNEQFF,TGTGCCAGCAGCTCCGGGTGGGGTGAAGTCTATTCCTACAATGAGCAGTTCTTC
17,TRBJ2-2,TRBV4-3,few,NA,CAPPHTVRTQEHGELFF,TGCGCCCCCCCGCACACAGTCAGGACACAGGAGCACGGGGAGCTGTTTTTT
16,TRBJ1-2,TRBV12-5,many,NA,CASGLSYVRSNYGYTF,TGTGCTAGTGGTTTGTCCTACGTGAGGTCTAACTATGGCTACACCTTC
18,TRBJ2-2,TRBV9,many,TRBD1,CASSGGRDRGLRTGELFF,TGTGCCAGCAGCGGTGGAAGGGACAGGGGGCTTCGAACCGGGGAGCTGTTTTTT